This TCR beta chain was captured in a study of shared clonotypes between healthy human individuals. Generated by immunoSEQ multiplex PCR, the TCRdb table keeps only in-frame clones and is missing some. This sample has 2 million to 2.5 million clones, with 90% to 96% found just once. Germline CDR1 reads MNHEY; CDR2 reads SVGAGI. V shed 6 bases and J 6 bases; nucleotides not matched to a gene: 5. The CDR3 spans 15 residues. This chain joins TRBV6-5 and TRBJ2-1; TRBD2 matches at 13 bases. Sample: naive CD4+ T cells sorted from blood. Indicated subset: CD45RA+ positively selected. The receptor was derived from a man aged 18 to 29 in good health. DNA for the CDR3: TGTGCCAGCAGCCATACTAGCGGGAGGGCCAATGAGCAGTTCTTC. It specifies CASSHTSGRANEQFF.